The clone carrying this T cell receptor (beta chain) has at least ten counts. The sample comes from a study of breast tumors, draining lymph nodes, adjacent tissues. TCRdb re-analysed the multiplex PCR reads in MiXCR, keeping a single row per CDR3 protein. The repertoire includes fewer than 150,000 distinct CDR3 sequences, 20% to 25% of them detected once, and 2% to 2.5% sits in the top ten. Axillary draining lymph nodes of breast cancer patients supplied the node samples. The V and J ends lost 8 bases and 5 bases, in that order; junction bases with no gene match: 17. CDR1 and CDR2 (germline): DFQATT, SNEGSKA (reference sequence). The CDR3 sequence is 16 residues long.

Sequenced input: axillary lymph node tissue. The receptor was isolated from a female donor with breast cancer. Some clones in this sample may be carry-over from other donors' samples. The chain joins TRBV20-1 to TRBJ1-2; 10 bases match TRBD1. CDR3 nucleotides: TGCAGTCTTAGTGGGACAGGGGAACTAGAGGGGTATGGCTACACCTTC. Amino acid sequence: CSLSGTGELEGYGYTF.